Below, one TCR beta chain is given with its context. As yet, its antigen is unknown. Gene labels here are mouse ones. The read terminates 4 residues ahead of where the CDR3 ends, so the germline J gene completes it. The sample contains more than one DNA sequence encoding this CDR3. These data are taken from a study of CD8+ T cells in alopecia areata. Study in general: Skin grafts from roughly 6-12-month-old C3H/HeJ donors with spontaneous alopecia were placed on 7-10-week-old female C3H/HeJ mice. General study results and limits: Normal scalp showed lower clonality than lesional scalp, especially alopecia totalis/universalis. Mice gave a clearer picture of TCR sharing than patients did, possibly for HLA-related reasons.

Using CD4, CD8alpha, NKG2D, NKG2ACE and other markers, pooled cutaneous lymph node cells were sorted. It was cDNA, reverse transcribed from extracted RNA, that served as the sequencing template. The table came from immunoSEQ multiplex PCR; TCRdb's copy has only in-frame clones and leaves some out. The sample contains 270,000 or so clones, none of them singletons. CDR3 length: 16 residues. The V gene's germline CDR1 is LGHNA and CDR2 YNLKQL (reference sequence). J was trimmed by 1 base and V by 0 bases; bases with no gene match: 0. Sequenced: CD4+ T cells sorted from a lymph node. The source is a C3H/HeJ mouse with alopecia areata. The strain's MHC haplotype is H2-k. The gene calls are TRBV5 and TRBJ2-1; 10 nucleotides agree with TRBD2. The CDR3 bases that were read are TGTGCCAGCAGCCAAGACTGGGGGGGCAACTATGCT. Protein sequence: CASSQDWGGNYA. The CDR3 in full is CASSQDWGGNYAEQFF.